Below are 3 T cell receptor beta chains sequenced from a single sample in a study of cytomegalovirus exposure and HLA in healthy donors. The method was immunoSEQ multiplex PCR; TCRdb's version includes in-frame clones alone and lacks a portion of them. The sample carries about 150,000 clones, roughly 91% recorded once. The specimen sequenced was PBMCs. These receptors were obtained from a man younger than 35 in good health and CMV-seronegative.

The chain combines TRBV28 with TRBJ1-2; 9 nucleotides agree with TRBD1. This CDR3 contains 14 residues. Germline-derived CDR1 and CDR2 are MDHEN and SYDVKM. J was trimmed by 8 bases and V by 6 bases; bases with no gene match: 10. CDR3 nucleotide sequence: TGTGCCAGCAGCCAGGGACAGGGAAGGGGAGGCTACACCTTC. This translates into CASSQGQGRGGYTF.

The chain couples TRBV7-2 to TRBJ2-5; 7 nucleotides align to TRBD2. Germline CDR1 and CDR2: SGHTA and FQGNSA. The trim removed 1 base at V and 6 bases at J, leaving 8 bases unmatched. The CDR3 sequence is 15 residues long. The chain's CDR3 is CASSLGLAEGQTQYF. CDR3 nucleotides: TGTGCCAGCAGCTTAGGGCTAGCGGAGGGTCAGACCCAGTACTTC.

This chain links TRBV7-4 with TRBJ2-7; D may be TRBD1 (6 bases). V was shortened by 2 bases and J by 3 bases, with 23 bases between the two germline ends. Germline V gives CDR1 SGHVT, CDR2 SQSDAQ. This CDR3 is built from 18 residues. In nucleotides, the CDR3 is TGTGCCAGCAGCTTACGGGCCAGCGGACGGACAGAGTTCTACGAGCAGTACGTC. Its protein product is CASSLRASGRTEFYEQYV.